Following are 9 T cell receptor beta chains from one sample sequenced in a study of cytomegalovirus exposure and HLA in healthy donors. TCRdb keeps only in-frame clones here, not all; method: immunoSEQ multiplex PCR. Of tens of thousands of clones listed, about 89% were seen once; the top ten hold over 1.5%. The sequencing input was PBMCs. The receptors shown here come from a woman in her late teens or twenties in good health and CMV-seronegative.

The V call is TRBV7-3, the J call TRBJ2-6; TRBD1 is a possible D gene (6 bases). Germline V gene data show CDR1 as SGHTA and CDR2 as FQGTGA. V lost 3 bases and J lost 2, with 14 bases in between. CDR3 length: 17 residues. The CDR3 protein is CASSLIQGVAGANVLTF. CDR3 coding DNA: TGTGCCAGCAGCTTGATACAGGGTGTTGCTGGGGCCAACGTCCTGACTTTC.

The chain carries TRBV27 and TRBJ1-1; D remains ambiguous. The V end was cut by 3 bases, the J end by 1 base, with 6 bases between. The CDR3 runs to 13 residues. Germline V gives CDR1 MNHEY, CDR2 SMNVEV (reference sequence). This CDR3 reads CASSFSGNTEAFF. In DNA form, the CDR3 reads TGTGCCAGCAGTTTTTCGGGGAACACTGAAGCTTTCTTT.

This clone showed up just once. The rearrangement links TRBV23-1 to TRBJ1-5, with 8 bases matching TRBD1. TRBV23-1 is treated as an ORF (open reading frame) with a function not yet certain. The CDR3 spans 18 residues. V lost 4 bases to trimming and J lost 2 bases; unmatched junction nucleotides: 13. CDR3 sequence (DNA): TGCGCCAGCAGTCTCATGGACAGGGAATGTAACGGCAATCAGCCCCAGCATTTT. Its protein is CASSLMDRECNGNQPQHF.

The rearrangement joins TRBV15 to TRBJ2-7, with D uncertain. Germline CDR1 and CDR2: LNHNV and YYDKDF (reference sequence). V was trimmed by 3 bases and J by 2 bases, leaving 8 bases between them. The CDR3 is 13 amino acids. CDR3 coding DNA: TGTGCCACCAGCAGGACTGTTACCTACGAGCAGTACTTC. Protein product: CATSRTVTYEQYF.

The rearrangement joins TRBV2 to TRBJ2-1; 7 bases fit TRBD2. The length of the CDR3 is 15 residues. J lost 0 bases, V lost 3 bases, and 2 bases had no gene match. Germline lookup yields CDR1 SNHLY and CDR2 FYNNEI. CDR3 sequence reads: CASSESGVSYNEQFF. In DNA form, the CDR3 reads TGTGCCAGCAGTGAGAGCGGGGTCTCCTACAATGAGCAGTTCTTC.

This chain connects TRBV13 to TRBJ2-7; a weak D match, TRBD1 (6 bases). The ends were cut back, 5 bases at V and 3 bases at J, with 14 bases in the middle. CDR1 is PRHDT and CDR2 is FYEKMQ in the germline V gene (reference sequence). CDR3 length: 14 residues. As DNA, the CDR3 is TGTGCCAGCAGCCGGCCGGGACACAACTACGAGCAGTACTTC. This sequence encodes CASSRPGHNYEQYF.

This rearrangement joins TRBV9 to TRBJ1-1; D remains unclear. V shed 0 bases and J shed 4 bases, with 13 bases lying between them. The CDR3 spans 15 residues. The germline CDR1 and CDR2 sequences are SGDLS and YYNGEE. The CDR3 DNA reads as TGTGCCAGCAGCGTAGATGGCCGTCGGGGCACTGAAGCTTTCTTT. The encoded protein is CASSVDGRRGTEAFF.

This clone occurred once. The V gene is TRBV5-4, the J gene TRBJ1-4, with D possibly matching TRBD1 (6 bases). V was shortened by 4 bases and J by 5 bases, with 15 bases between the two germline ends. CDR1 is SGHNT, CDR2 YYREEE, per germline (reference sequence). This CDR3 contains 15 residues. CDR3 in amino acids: CASSQGQITNEKLFF. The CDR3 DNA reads TGTGCCAGCAGCCAAGGACAGATAACAAATGAAAAACTGTTTTTT.

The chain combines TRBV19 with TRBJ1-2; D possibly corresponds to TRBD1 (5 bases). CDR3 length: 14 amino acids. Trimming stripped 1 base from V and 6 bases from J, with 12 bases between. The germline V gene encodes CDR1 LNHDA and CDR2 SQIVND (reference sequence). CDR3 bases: TGTGCCAGTAGTATAGGACAGCCGTTCGATGGCTACACCTTC. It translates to CASSIGQPFDGYTF.